This paragraph reports one TCR beta chain. Seattle patient enrollment occurred during active infection, with longitudinal follow-up thereafter. The source of the sample is a study of blood T cell repertoires in COVID-19. Whole-study context: Nucleic acid was either cDNA or gDNA, and it came from T cells, B-cell-depleted T cells, or PBMCs.

Repertoires were generated with immunoSEQ multiplex PCR, while TCRdb's copy carries only in-frame clones and drops some. The table includes 150,000 to 200,000 clones, around four fifths detected once. The CDR3 is 16 residues long. Per germline, CDR1 MNHEY and CDR2 SMNVEV (reference sequence). Trimming took 3 bases from V and 4 from J, leaving 19 bases between them. The chain links TRBV27 to TRBJ2-7; possible D gene TRBD2, 6 bases. The specimen was peripheral blood. This receptor was taken from a man between 60 and 75 years old with COVID-19, enrolled during active disease. CDR3 sequence: CASSLVGGGGLYEQYF. The CDR3 bases are TGTGCCAGCAGTTTGGTGGGCGGCGGAGGGCTATACGAGCAGTACTTC.